One sample yielded the 24 T cell receptor beta chains listed below, sequenced in a study of graft-versus-host responses after intestinal transplantation. Here immunoSEQ multiplex PCR was the method, and the copy in TCRdb shows in-frame clones only, minus some. Altogether fewer than 95,000 clones are present, under 95% being singletons, with the ten largest covering 2% to 2.5%. For these TCRs, the target antigens are not known. Material: unstimulated CD8+ T cells sorted from spleen or lymph node cells, obtained before intestinal transplant. The receptors come from a human donor who received an intestinal transplant.

The chain couples TRBV9 to TRBJ1-3, with 11 bases aligning to TRBD1. The CDR3 is 18 amino acids. V dropped 4 bases and J dropped 9; count of bases not matched to a gene: 18. In germline, CDR1 is SGDLS, CDR2 YYNGEE. DNA of the CDR3: TGTGCCAGCAGCCTAGCCCCTACAACCGGGACAGGGGGGTTCACCATATATTTT. Protein: CASSLAPTTGTGGFTIYF.

The CDR3 region has the DNA TGTGCCAGCAGCTTGATGGCGGGGGCCCGCACAGATACGCAGTATTTT. Protein sequence: CASSLMAGARTDTQYF. V usage is TRBV7-2 and J usage is TRBJ2-3; D perhaps matches TRBD2 (7 bases). Germline V CDR1 and CDR2: SGHTA, FQGNSA. V was clipped by 3 bases and J by 1 base, with 14 bases between them. The CDR3 is 16 residues long.

This clone has a single count. CDR3 coding DNA: TGTGCCAGCAGTACACCAGGGGAAGGGTCCTACGAGCAGTACTTC. The encoded protein is CASSTPGEGSYEQYF. The genes are TRBV27 and TRBJ2-7; maybe TRBD1 (6 bases). The CDR3 sequence is 15 residues long. The germline CDR1 and CDR2 sequences are MNHEY and SMNVEV (reference sequence). V lost 5 bases, J lost 1 base, and 15 bases lay in between.

This chain uses TRBV4-3 with TRBJ1-3; D not resolved. This CDR3 region has 15 residues. Germline V gene data show CDR1 as LGHNA and CDR2 as YSLEER. The ends were cut back, 1 base at V and 0 bases at J, with 7 bases in the middle. The CDR3 reads CASSQGLSSGNTIYF. CDR3 sequence (DNA): TGCGCCAGCAGCCAAGGACTGAGCTCTGGAAACACCATATATTTT.

The gene calls are TRBV5-6 and TRBJ2-1; perhaps TRBD2 as D (5 bases). Trimming took off 0 bases at V and 8 bases at J, with 12 bases between the two ends. Per the germline V gene, CDR1 is SGHDT and CDR2 is YYEEEE. There are 14 residues in the CDR3. The CDR3 DNA reads as TGTGCCAGCAGCTTGGGAGGGCCTGGGGATGAGCAGTTCTTC. Its protein is CASSLGGPGDEQFF.

V is TRBV18 and J is TRBJ2-1; 7 nucleotides align to TRBD2. Per germline, CDR1 KGHSH and CDR2 LQKENI. This CDR3 comprises 15 residues. V gave up 2 bases and J gave up 4 bases; unmatched junction bases: 5. The CDR3 spells CASSPDGEGYNEQFF. The CDR3 coding sequence is TGTGCCAGCTCACCAGACGGGGAGGGATACAATGAGCAGTTCTTC.

CDR3 protein: CASSFEGNTEAFF. CDR3 sequence (DNA): TGTGCCAGCAGTTTCGAGGGGAACACTGAAGCTTTCTTT. V gene TRBV6-5 combines with J gene TRBJ1-1, with D hard to call. The CDR3 is 13 residues long. CDR1 is MNHEY and CDR2 is SVGAGI in the germline V gene. V was shortened by 4 bases and J by 1 base, with 7 bases between the two germline ends.

The gene calls are TRBV27 and TRBJ2-1; possible D gene TRBD2, 7 bases. The germline gives CDR1 MNHEY, CDR2 SMNVEV (reference sequence). Trimming stripped 5 bases from V and 2 bases from J, with 16 bases between. This CDR3 contains 16 residues. DNA for the CDR3: TGTGCCAGCAGTCCCTTAGGGGGGGGACCCTACAATGAGCAGTTCTTC. Translated, it gives CASSPLGGGPYNEQFF.

This clone was counted once. This chain joins TRBV5-4 and TRBJ1-6; D may be TRBD1 (5 bases). There are 15 residues in the CDR3. Germline CDR1 and CDR2: SGHNT and YYREEE (reference sequence). V gave up 4 bases and J gave up 5 bases, with 13 bases separating them. CDR3 nucleotide sequence: TGTGCCAGCAGCCTAAGGGGCCGGGATAATTCACCCCTCCACTTT. Its translation: CASSLRGRDNSPLHF.

The chain employs TRBV6-5 and TRBJ2-1, with TRBD1 matching over 8 bases. Germline-derived CDR1 and CDR2 are MNHEY and SVGAGI. This CDR3 is 13 amino acids long. V lost 5 bases, J lost 5 bases, and 2 bases stayed unmatched. CDR3 in DNA: TGTGCCAGCAGTCTGACAGGGGACAATGAGCAGTTCTTC. This gives the protein CASSLTGDNEQFF.

This chain links TRBV7-9 with TRBJ1-2, with D possibly matching TRBD1 (6 bases). Germline CDR1 reads SEHNR; CDR2 reads FQNEAQ (reference sequence). V lost 0 bases and J 4 bases, leaving 15 bases between the germline ends. This CDR3 spans 16 amino acids. This CDR3 is CASSLARGDMFYGYTF. The CDR3 bases are TGTGCCAGCAGCTTAGCTCGGGGGGACATGTTCTATGGCTACACCTTC. Complete variable domain (other parts from reference TRBV7-9 and TRBJ1-2): DTGVSQNPRHKITKRGQNVTFRCDPISEHNRLYWYRQTLGQGPEFLTYFQNEAQLEKSRLLSDRFSAERPKGSFSTLEIQRTEQGDSAMYLCASSLARGDMFYGYTFGSGTRLTVV.

This clone was found a few times. V gene TRBV10-3 combines with J gene TRBJ1-1; D may be TRBD1 (6 bases). Germline V gives CDR1 ENHRY, CDR2 SYGVKD. CDR3 size: 18 residues. Deletions cut 6 bases from V and 1 base from J, with 24 bases between. The CDR3 region has the DNA TGTGCCATCAGGGATTCCGGGACACTCACCCCGGGGAACACTGAAGCTTTCTTT. Translation: CAIRDSGTLTPGNTEAFF.

The chain uses TRBV7-9 and TRBJ1-5; D gene unclear. This CDR3 is built from 14 residues. Germline V lookup: CDR1 SEHNR, CDR2 FQNEAQ (reference sequence). Trimming removed 1 base from V and 4 bases from J, with 8 bases in between. The CDR3 sequence is CASSLGTPNQPQHF. The CDR3 coding sequence is TGTGCCAGCAGCTTAGGGACTCCTAATCAGCCCCAGCATTTT.

The gene calls are TRBV4-3 and TRBJ2-5, with 9 bases identical to TRBD2. Germline loops: CDR1 LGHNA, CDR2 YSLEER. Germline trimming cut 0 bases from V and 1 base from J; bases unmatched to any gene: 15. This CDR3 region has 20 residues. The DNA of the CDR3 is TGCGCCAGCAGCCAAGATGATTTCGGGAGGGCTAGCGGGGCCCAAGAGACCCAGTACTTC. Translated, it gives CASSQDDFGRASGAQETQYF.

This sequence joins TRBV5-1 and TRBJ2-7; D may be TRBD2 (6 bases). This CDR3 is built from 15 residues. The V end lost 3 bases, the J end lost 2 bases, and 15 bases lay between the germline ends. Germline V lookup: CDR1 SGHRS, CDR2 YFSETQ. In DNA, the CDR3 is TGCGCCAGCAGCTCTAAGAACGGGGAGGCCTACGAGCAGTACTTC. Amino acid sequence: CASSSKNGEAYEQYF. Complete variable domain (other parts from reference TRBV5-1 and TRBJ2-7): KAGVTQTPRYLIKTRGQQVTLSCSPISGHRSVSWYQQTPGQGLQFLFEYFSETQRNKGNFPGRFSGRQFSNSRSEMNVSTLELGDSALYLCASSSKNGEAYEQYFGPGTRLTVT.

This clone was picked up a small number of times. The chain employs TRBV15 and TRBJ1-4; possibly TRBD1 for D (6 bases). The CDR3 extends over 15 amino acids. The V end was cut by 0 bases, the J end by 8 bases, with 13 bases between. Per the germline V gene, CDR1 is LNHNV and CDR2 is YYDKDF (reference sequence). CDR3 bases: TGTGCCACCAGCAGAGATCGGGGGGCAGGGGAAAAACTGTTTTTT. It codes for CATSRDRGAGEKLFF. The full variable domain, with the rest looked up from reference TRBV15 and TRBJ1-4, is DAMVIQNPRYQVTQFGKPVTLSCSQTLNHNVMYWYQQKSSQAPKLLFHYYDKDFNNEADTPDNFQSRRPNTSFCFLDIRSPGLGDTAMYLCATSRDRGAGEKLFFGSGTQLSVL.

The rearrangement joins TRBV4-3 to TRBJ2-7; tentatively, D is TRBD1 (6 bases). CDR3 length equals 15 residues. V lost 0 bases and J 0 bases, leaving 9 bases between the germline ends. Germline CDR1 is LGHNA and CDR2 is YSLEER. The CDR3 reads CASSQDRDTSYEQYF. For the CDR3, the DNA is TGCGCCAGCAGCCAAGACCGGGACACCTCCTACGAGCAGTACTTC.

The rearrangement links TRBV4-3 to TRBJ2-7, with 7 bases identical to TRBD1. V dropped 0 bases and J dropped 3; count of bases not matched to a gene: 5. The germline gives CDR1 LGHNA, CDR2 YSLEER. The CDR3 has 15 residues. The CDR3 region has the DNA TGCGCCAGCAGCCAAGATTGGACAGGATACTACGAGCAGTACTTC. Amino acid sequence: CASSQDWTGYYEQYF.

CDR3 in DNA: TGTGCCAGCAGCCCAGTGGGCCTTGAAGCTTTCTTT. This encodes CASSPVGLEAFF. The chain combines TRBV7-8 with TRBJ1-1; no reliable D call. Trimming stripped 5 bases from V and 7 bases from J, with 11 bases between. The CDR3 extends over 12 amino acids. In germline, CDR1 is SGHVS, CDR2 FQNEAQ.

The V call is TRBV2, the J call TRBJ2-5, with D possibly being TRBD1 (5 bases). Trimming cost V 8 bases and J 0 bases, with 10 bases left between them. This CDR3 is built from 13 residues. The germline CDR1 and CDR2 sequences are SNHLY and FYNNEI. The CDR3 nucleotides are TGTGCCAGCTTTACCAGGGACCAAGAGACCCAGTACTTC. As protein: CASFTRDQETQYF.

The rearrangement links TRBV11-2 to TRBJ2-1, with D perhaps TRBD2 (6 bases). Between the trimmed V and J ends, which lost 5 bases and 1 base, there was a span of 18 bases. Per the germline V gene, CDR1 is SGHAT and CDR2 is FQNNGV. This CDR3 contains 17 residues. The DNA of the CDR3 is TGTGCCAGCAGCCCCGGGACTCGGAGGGGATCCTACAATGAGCAGTTCTTC. It specifies CASSPGTRRGSYNEQFF.

This rearrangement joins TRBV27 to TRBJ1-2; TRBD1 matches at 7 bases. CDR1 is MNHEY, CDR2 SMNVEV, per germline (reference sequence). Germline trimming cut 5 bases from V and 4 bases from J; bases unmatched to any gene: 19. The CDR3 is 18 amino acids. In DNA form, the CDR3 reads TGTGCCAGCAGTCAATCCGTGGGACAGACCTCTCCTAGCTATGGCTACACCTTC. Translated, it gives CASSQSVGQTSPSYGYTF.

This chain joins TRBV27 and TRBJ2-7, with a weak D call TRBD1 (8 bases). CDR3 size: 15 residues. Germline V gene sequence: CDR1 MNHEY, CDR2 SMNVEV (reference sequence). Trimming cost V 4 bases and J 1 base, with 14 bases left between them. The CDR3 nucleotides read TGTGCCAGCAGTTACAGGGGGGGGAAGTCCTACGAGCAGTACTTC. Protein sequence: CASSYRGGKSYEQYF.

J is TRBJ2-4 and V is TRBV9, with a weak D call TRBD2 (6 bases). Trimming cost V 4 bases and J 1 base, with 12 bases left between them. The CDR3 length is 15 residues. Germline V gene data show CDR1 as SGDLS and CDR2 as YYNGEE. The CDR3 DNA reads TGTGCCAGCAGCCCTCATGGGGGGGCCAAAAACATTCAGTACTTC. Its translation is CASSPHGGAKNIQYF. Supplemented by reference TRBV9 and TRBJ2-4, the full variable domain reads DSGVTQTPKHLITATGQRVTLRCSPRSGDLSVYWYQQSLDQGLQFLIQYYNGEERAKGNILERFSAQQFPDLHSELNLSSLELGDSALYFCASSPHGGAKNIQYFGAGTRLSVL.